Shown below are 10 T cell receptor beta chains from a single sample sequenced in a study of CD8 T cells in ankylosing spondylitis. TCRdb recomputed calls from the 5' RACE reads with MiXCR, one row per CDR3 protein. The sample contains about 36,000 distinct CDR3 sequences, around an eighth of which appear only once. Sequencing was done on a sample of synovial fluid, either unsorted or a sorted T cell fraction (not recorded which). The receptors come from a male donor with ankylosing spondylitis.

This clonotype has only a few counts. The V and J genes are TRBV6-4 and TRBJ2-3, with 10 positions matching TRBD2. Germline assignment: CDR1 MRHNA and CDR2 SNTAGT. There are 15 residues in the CDR3. The V gene end was trimmed by 8 bases and the J gene end by 2 bases; junction bases not matched to a gene: 7. The CDR3 spells CASSRLAGSTDTQYF. The CDR3 DNA sequence: TGTGCCAGCTCCAGACTAGCGGGTTCCACAGATACGCAGTATTTT.

Worth noting for this clonotype: The junction departs from the called germline gene at one end, perhaps through a read error. The rearrangement uses TRBV28 and TRBJ1-3; D is uncertain. This CDR3 comprises 11 residues. Germline assignment: CDR1 MDHEN and CDR2 SYDVKM. Written as DNA, the CDR3 is TGTGACAGCAGGCGAGGAAACACCATATATTTT. It yields the protein CDSRRGNTIYF. Full variable domain (outside the CDR3, taken from reference TRBV28 and TRBJ1-3): DVKVTQSSRYLVKRTGEKVFLECVQDMDHENMFWYRQDPGLGLRLIYFSYDVKMKEKGDIPEGYSVSREKKERFSLILESASTNQTSMYLCDSRRGNTIYFGEGSWLTVV.

The chain joins TRBV9 to TRBJ2-1; D may be TRBD1 or TRBD2 (5 bases each). V lost 0 bases to trimming and J lost 4 bases, with 11 bases between them. CDR3 length: 15 amino acids. CDR1 is SGDLS, CDR2 YYNGEE, per germline. CDR3 residues: CASSVDVGPYNEQFF. CDR3 nucleotide sequence: TGTGCCAGCAGCGTAGACGTGGGACCTTACAATGAGCAGTTCTTC.

This clonotype was seen only a few times. The chain combines TRBV10-3 with TRBJ1-1; 10 bases align to TRBD1. With 6 bases clipped from V and 5 bases from J, the junction kept 6 bases outside the gene matches. The CDR3 loop spans 14 amino acids. The V gene's germline CDR1 is ENHRY and CDR2 SYGVKD. CDR3 sequence reads: CAIRRQGAFTEAFF. The CDR3 DNA reads as TGTGCCATCAGACGACAGGGGGCTTTTACTGAAGCTTTCTTT.

This clonotype is termed medium-sized. The J gene is TRBJ2-1, the V gene TRBV20-1, with 13 bases lining up with TRBD2. The CDR3 loop spans 17 amino acids. CDR1 is DFQATT and CDR2 is SNEGSKA in the germline V gene (reference sequence). With V trimmed by 0 bases and J by 8 bases, 10 bases remained unmatched. CDR3 in amino acids: CSARELAGGPGFDEQFF. The CDR3 coding sequence is TGCAGTGCTAGAGAACTAGCGGGAGGGCCGGGCTTCGATGAGCAGTTCTTC.

This clonotype was recorded once. Since a far larger clone is one base different, this is likely a read error. V gene TRBV28 combines with J gene TRBJ1-1, with D maybe TRBD1 (6 bases). Germline CDR1 is MDHEN and CDR2 is SYDVKM. The CDR3 contains 13 residues. CDR3 loop: CASRLQGLTEPFF. For the CDR3, the DNA is TGTGCCAGCAGGCTCCAGGGGTTAACTGAACCTTTCTTT.

This CDR3 is CASSLFQERNTEAFF. The DNA for the CDR3 is TGTGCCAGCAGTTTATTTCAGGAAAGGAACACTGAAGCTTTCTTT. The chain combines TRBV28 with TRBJ1-1; no definite D call. The CDR3 is 15 residues long. Between the trimmed V and J ends, which lost 1 base and 1 base, there was a span of 10 bases. The germline V gene has CDR1 MDHEN and CDR2 SYDVKM.

This sequence joins TRBV4-1 and TRBJ2-1, with a weak D call TRBD2 (6 bases). V was clipped by 2 bases and J by 4 bases, with 12 bases between them. Germline V lookup: CDR1 MGHRA, CDR2 YSYEKL. This CDR3 has 15 residues. The CDR3 bases are TGCGCCAGCAGCCAACCTGGCGGGGAATACAATGAGCAGTTCTTC. Residues: CASSQPGGEYNEQFF.

This clonotype appeared a few times. The V and J genes are TRBV12-3 or TRBV12-4 and TRBJ1-1; D gene ambiguous. This CDR3 has 13 residues. Trimming cost V 3 bases and J 4 bases, with 9 bases left between them. DNA of the CDR3: TGTGCCAGCAGTTTGTGGGGAGTCACTGAAGCTTTCTTT. Its translation: CASSLWGVTEAFF.

This clonotype rates as medium-sized (0.01 to 0.1%). The V call is TRBV6-2 or TRBV6-3, the J call TRBJ1-1, with no clear D. V was shortened by 8 bases and J by 0 bases, with 16 bases between the two germline ends. Germline V gene sequence: CDR1 MNHEY, CDR2 SVGEGT. The CDR3 spans 15 residues. The CDR3 spells CASSYGASVNTEAFF. CDR3 sequence (DNA): TGTGCCAGCTCTTACGGAGCCTCGGTGAACACTGAAGCTTTCTTT.